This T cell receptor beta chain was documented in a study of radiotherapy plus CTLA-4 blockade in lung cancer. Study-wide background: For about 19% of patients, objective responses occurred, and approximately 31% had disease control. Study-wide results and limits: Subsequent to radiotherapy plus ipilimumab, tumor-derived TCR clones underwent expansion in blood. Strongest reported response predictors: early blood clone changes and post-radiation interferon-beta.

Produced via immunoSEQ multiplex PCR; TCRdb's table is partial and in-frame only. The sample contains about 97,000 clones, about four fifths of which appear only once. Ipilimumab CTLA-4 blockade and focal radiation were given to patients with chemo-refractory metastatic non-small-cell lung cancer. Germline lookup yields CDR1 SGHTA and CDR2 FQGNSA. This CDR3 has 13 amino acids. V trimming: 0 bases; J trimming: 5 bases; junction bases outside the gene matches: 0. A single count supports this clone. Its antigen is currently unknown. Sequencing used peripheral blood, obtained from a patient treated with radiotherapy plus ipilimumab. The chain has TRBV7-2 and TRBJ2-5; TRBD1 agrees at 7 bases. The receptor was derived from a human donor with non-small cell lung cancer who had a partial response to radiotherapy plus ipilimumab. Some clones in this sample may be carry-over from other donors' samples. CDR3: CASSLAQGETQYF. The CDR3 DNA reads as TGTGCCAGCAGCTTAGCACAGGGGGAGACCCAGTACTTC. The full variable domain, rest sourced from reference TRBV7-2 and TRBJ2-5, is GAGVSQSPSNKVTEKGKDVELRCDPISGHTALYWYRQSLGQGLEFLIYFQGNSAPDKSGLPSDRFSAERTGGSVSTLTIQRTQQEDSAVYLCASSLAQGETQYFGPGTRLLVL.